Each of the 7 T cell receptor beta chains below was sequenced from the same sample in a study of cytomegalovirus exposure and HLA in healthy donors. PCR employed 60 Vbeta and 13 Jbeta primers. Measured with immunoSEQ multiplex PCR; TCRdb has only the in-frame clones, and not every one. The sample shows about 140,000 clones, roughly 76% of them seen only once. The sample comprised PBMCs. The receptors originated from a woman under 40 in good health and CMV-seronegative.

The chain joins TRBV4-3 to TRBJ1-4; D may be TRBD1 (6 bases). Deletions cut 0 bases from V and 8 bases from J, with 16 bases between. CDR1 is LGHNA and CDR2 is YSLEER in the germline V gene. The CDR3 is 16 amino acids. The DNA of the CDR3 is TGCGCCAGCAGCCAAGAGGTCCAGGGGTTAGGAGAAAAACTGTTTTTT. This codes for CASSQEVQGLGEKLFF.

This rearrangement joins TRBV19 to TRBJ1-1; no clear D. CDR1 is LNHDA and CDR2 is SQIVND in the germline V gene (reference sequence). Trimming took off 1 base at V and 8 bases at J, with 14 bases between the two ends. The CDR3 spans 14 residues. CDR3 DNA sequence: TGTGCCAGTAGTATAGGAGGGAGGCCCATGGAAGCTTTCTTT. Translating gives CASSIGGRPMEAFF.

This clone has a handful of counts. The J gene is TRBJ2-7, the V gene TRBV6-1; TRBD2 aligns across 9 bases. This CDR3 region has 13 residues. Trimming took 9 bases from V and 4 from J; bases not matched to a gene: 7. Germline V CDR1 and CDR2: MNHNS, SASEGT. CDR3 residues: CASGRTSEYEQYF. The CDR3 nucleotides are TGTGCCAGTGGACGGACTAGCGAGTACGAGCAGTACTTC.

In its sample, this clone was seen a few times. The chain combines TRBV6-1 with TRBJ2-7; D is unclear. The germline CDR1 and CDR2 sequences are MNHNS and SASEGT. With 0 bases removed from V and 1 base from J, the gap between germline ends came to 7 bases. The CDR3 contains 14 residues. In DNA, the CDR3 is TGTGCCAGCAGTGAAGCGCTTCTATCCTACGAGCAGTACTTC. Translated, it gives CASSEALLSYEQYF.

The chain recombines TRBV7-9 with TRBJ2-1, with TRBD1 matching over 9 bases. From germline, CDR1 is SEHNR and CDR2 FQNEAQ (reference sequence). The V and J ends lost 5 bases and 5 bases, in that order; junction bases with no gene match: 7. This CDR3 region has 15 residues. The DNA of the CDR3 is TGTGCCAGCAGCCGCAACAGGGGGCAACACAATGAGCAGTTCTTC. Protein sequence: CASSRNRGQHNEQFF.

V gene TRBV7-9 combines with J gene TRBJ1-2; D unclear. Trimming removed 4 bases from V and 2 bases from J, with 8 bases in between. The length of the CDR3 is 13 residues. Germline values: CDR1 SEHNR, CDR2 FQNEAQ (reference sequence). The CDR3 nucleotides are TGTGCCAGCAGCTACTCTCCCAACTATGGCTACACCTTC. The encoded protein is CASSYSPNYGYTF.

Here the CDR3 DNA reads TGTGCCAGCAGTGAACAGGGGGCTCGGACTGAAGCTTTCTTT. This codes for CASSEQGARTEAFF. This chain uses TRBV2 with TRBJ1-1; 8 bases are a match to TRBD1. J lost 5 bases, V lost 2 bases, and 4 bases had no gene match. Germline-derived CDR1 and CDR2 are SNHLY and FYNNEI. This CDR3 has 14 amino acids.